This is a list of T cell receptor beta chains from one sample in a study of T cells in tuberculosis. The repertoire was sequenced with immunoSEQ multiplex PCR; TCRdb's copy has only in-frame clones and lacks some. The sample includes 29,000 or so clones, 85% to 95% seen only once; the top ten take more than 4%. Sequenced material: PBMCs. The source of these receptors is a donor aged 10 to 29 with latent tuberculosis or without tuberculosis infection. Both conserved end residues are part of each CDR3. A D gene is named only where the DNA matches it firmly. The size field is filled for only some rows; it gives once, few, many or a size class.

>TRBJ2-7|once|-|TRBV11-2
TGTGCCAGCAGCCTCGCGTTATCGGGCTCCTACGAGCAGTACTTC
CASSLALSGSYEQYF
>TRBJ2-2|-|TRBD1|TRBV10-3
TGTGCCATCAGACCGGGACAGGGGGCAGAGGGGAACACCGGGGAGCTGTTTTTT
CAIRPGQGAEGNTGELFF
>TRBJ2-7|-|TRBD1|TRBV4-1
TGCGCCAGCAGCCAAGATGGGCAGGGGGCTTACGAGCAGTACTTC
CASSQDGQGAYEQYF
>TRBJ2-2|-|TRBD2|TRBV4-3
TGCGCCAGCAGCCCGCGGGGGGTTGAGAACACCGGGGAGCTGTTTTTT
CASSPRGVENTGELFF
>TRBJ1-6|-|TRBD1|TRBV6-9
TGTGCCAGCAGGGGGACAGGGCCATTTAATTCACCCCTCCACTTT
CASRGTGPFNSPLHF
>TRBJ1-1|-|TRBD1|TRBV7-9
TGTGCCAGCAGCTTTCGGGACAGGGCACGGTGGAACACTGAAGCTTTCTTT
CASSFRDRARWNTEAFF
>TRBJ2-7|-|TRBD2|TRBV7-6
TGTGCCAGCAGCTCTAGCGGGAGTAGCGACGAGCAGTACTTC
CASSSSGSSDEQYF
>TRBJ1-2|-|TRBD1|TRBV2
TGTGCCAGCAGTGTTCGGACAGGGGGACATGGCTACACCTTC
CASSVRTGGHGYTF
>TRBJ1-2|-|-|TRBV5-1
TGCGCCAGCAGCTTCGACCAATTGACAGCTAACTATGGCTACACCTTC
CASSFDQLTANYGYTF
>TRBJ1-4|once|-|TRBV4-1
TGCGCCAGCAGCCGATCAGGGTTATTAGAAAAACTGTTTTTT
CASSRSGLLEKLFF
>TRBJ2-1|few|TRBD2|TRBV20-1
TGCAGTGCGGAAACTAGCGTTGAGCAGTTCTTC
CSAETSVEQFF
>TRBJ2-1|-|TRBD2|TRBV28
TGTGCCAGCAGGGGGGGACTAGCGGCTAACAATGAGCAGTTCTTC
CASRGGLAANNEQFF
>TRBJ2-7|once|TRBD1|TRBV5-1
TGCGCCAGCAGCTTTCGAACAGGGGGGAACTACGAGCAGTACTTC
CASSFRTGGNYEQYF
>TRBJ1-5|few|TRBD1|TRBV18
TGTGCCAGCTCACTCAGGGGGGAGAATCAGCCCCAGCATTTT
CASSLRGENQPQHF
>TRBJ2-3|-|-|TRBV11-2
TGTGCCAGCAGCTTCCGGTACACAGATACGCAGTATTTT
CASSFRYTDTQYF
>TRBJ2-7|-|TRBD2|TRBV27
TGTGCCAGCAGTTTAGCGGGGGGTTCCTCCTACGAGCAGTACTTC
CASSLAGGSSYEQYF
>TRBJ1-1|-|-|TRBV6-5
TGTGCCAGCAGTTCCACTACCGTAGGGGAGGATTTCTTT
CASSSTTVGEDFF
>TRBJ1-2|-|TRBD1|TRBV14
TGTGCCAGCAGCCATTTGACAGGGGGCGCGGAAGGCTACACCTTC
CASSHLTGGAEGYTF
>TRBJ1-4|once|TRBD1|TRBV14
TGTGCCAGCAGCACCGGGACAGGGCTGGAAAAACTGTTTTTT
CASSTGTGLEKLFF
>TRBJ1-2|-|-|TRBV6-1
TGTGCGACTCAACCGACAGACAACTATGGCTACACCTTC
CATQPTDNYGYTF
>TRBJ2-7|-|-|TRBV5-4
TGTGCCAGCAGCCTCGCTATGGAGGCCTCTTTT
CASSLAMEASF
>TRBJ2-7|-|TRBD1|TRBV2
TGTGCCAGCATTCAAGGACAGGGTTTCAGCGAGCAGTACTTC
CASIQGQGFSEQYF
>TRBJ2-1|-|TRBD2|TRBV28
TGTGCCAGCAGTGCTGCGGGACTAGGGAATGAGCAGTTCTTC
CASSAAGLGNEQFF
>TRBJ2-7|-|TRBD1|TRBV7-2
TGTGCCAGCAGCTTATTCAGGGGGTCTGTATACGAGCAGTACTTC
CASSLFRGSVYEQYF
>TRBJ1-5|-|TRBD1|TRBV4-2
TGTGCCAGCAGCCAGGGCGGGACAGGGACGAATCAGCCCCAGCATTTT
CASSQGGTGTNQPQHF
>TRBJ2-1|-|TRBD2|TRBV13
TGTGCCAGCACCAGAAGCGGGAGCGCCTACAATGAGCAGTTCTTC
CASTRSGSAYNEQFF
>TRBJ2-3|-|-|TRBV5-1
TGCGCCAGCAGCTTGGGAAGCCGGAGGGGGCTGTCGGATACGCAGTATTTT
CASSLGSRRGLSDTQYF
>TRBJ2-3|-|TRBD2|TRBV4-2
TGTGCCAGCAGCCAAGGGGTAGCGGGAGGGCCTAGCACAGATACGCAGTATTTT
CASSQGVAGGPSTDTQYF
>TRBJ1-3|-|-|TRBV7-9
TGTGCCAGCAGCTTCTCACTAGTCTCTGGAAACACCATATATTTT
CASSFSLVSGNTIYF
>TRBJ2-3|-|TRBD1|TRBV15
TGTGCCACCAGCAGCCGATCCCGGGACAGGGGCCAATACGGCCGTGATACGCAGTATTTT
CATSSRSRDRGQYGRDTQYF
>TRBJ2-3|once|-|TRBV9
TGTGCCAGCAGCATCGCGGATACGCAGTATTTT
CASSIADTQYF
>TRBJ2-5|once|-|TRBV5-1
TGCGCCAGGGCTTTTGAGGGAGGAAACGAGACCCAGTACTTC
CARAFEGGNETQYF
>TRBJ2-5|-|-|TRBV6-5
TGTGCCAGCAGATCCCAGGTTACCCAGTACTTC
CASRSQVTQYF
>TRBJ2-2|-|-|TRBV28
TGTGCCAGCAGTTTGGACAGCCTACGGGCCGGGGAGCTGTTTTTT
CASSLDSLRAGELFF
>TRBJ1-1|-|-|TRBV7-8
TGTGCCAGCAGCTTAGACCAGGTCGAAGCTTTCTTT
CASSLDQVEAFF
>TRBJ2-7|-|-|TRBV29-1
TGCAGCGTCCACCTGGACATAGCCACTTCCTACGAGCAGTACTTC
CSVHLDIATSYEQYF
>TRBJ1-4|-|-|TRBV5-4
TGTGCCAGCAGCGTCGACAGATACAATGAAAAACTGTTTTTT
CASSVDRYNEKLFF
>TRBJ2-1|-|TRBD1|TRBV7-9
TGTGCCAGCAGCTTGGGACAGGGCCCTTACAATGAGCAGTTCTTC
CASSLGQGPYNEQFF
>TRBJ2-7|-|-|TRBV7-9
TGTGCCAGCAGCTCCCCAGGGGACTCCTACGAGCAGTACTTC
CASSSPGDSYEQYF
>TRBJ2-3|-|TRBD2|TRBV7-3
TGTGCCAGCAGCTTAACGGCTAGCGGGGCTAGCACAGATACGCAGTATTTT
CASSLTASGASTDTQYF
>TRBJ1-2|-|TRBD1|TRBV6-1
TGTGCCAGCAGGGGGACAGGGGGCGATGGCTACACCTTC
CASRGTGGDGYTF
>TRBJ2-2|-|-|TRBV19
TGTGCCAGTATGGATCGGGTTTCGAACACCGGGGAGCTGTTTTTT
CASMDRVSNTGELFF
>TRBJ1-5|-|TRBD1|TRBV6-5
TGTGCCAGCAGTTTCGCGACAGGGGCCCAGCCCCAGCATTTT
CASSFATGAQPQHF
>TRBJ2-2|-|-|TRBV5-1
TGCGCCAGCAGCTTGAACGGAGAGAACACCGGGGAGCTGTTTTTT
CASSLNGENTGELFF
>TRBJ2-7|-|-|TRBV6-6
TGTGCCAGCAGAAAAATAGACAGCTCCTACGAGCAGTACTTC
CASRKIDSSYEQYF
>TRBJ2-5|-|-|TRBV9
TGTGCCAGCAGCGAGGGGGAGACCCAGTACTTC
CASSEGETQYF
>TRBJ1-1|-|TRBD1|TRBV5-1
TGCGCCAGCAGCTCGGGACAGGGGAGTGAAGCTTTCTTT
CASSSGQGSEAFF
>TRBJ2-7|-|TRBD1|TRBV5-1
TGCGCCAGCAGCTTGGGATGGGACAGATCCTACGAGCAGTACTTC
CASSLGWDRSYEQYF
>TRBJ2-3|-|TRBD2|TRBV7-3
TGTGCCAGCAGCTTTAGCGGGGGGGCCACAGATACGCAGTATTTT
CASSFSGGATDTQYF
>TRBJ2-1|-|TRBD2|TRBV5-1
TGCGCCAGCACAAGGTCAAACATAGCGGGAGCGGACAATGAGCAGTTCTTC
CASTRSNIAGADNEQFF
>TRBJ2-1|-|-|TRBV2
TGTGCCAGCAGTGTATCCGCGTACAATGAGCAGTTCTTC
CASSVSAYNEQFF
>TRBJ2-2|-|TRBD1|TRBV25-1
TGTGCCAGCAGTCTGTGGACAGGCCCGAACACCGGGGAGCTGTTTTTT
CASSLWTGPNTGELFF